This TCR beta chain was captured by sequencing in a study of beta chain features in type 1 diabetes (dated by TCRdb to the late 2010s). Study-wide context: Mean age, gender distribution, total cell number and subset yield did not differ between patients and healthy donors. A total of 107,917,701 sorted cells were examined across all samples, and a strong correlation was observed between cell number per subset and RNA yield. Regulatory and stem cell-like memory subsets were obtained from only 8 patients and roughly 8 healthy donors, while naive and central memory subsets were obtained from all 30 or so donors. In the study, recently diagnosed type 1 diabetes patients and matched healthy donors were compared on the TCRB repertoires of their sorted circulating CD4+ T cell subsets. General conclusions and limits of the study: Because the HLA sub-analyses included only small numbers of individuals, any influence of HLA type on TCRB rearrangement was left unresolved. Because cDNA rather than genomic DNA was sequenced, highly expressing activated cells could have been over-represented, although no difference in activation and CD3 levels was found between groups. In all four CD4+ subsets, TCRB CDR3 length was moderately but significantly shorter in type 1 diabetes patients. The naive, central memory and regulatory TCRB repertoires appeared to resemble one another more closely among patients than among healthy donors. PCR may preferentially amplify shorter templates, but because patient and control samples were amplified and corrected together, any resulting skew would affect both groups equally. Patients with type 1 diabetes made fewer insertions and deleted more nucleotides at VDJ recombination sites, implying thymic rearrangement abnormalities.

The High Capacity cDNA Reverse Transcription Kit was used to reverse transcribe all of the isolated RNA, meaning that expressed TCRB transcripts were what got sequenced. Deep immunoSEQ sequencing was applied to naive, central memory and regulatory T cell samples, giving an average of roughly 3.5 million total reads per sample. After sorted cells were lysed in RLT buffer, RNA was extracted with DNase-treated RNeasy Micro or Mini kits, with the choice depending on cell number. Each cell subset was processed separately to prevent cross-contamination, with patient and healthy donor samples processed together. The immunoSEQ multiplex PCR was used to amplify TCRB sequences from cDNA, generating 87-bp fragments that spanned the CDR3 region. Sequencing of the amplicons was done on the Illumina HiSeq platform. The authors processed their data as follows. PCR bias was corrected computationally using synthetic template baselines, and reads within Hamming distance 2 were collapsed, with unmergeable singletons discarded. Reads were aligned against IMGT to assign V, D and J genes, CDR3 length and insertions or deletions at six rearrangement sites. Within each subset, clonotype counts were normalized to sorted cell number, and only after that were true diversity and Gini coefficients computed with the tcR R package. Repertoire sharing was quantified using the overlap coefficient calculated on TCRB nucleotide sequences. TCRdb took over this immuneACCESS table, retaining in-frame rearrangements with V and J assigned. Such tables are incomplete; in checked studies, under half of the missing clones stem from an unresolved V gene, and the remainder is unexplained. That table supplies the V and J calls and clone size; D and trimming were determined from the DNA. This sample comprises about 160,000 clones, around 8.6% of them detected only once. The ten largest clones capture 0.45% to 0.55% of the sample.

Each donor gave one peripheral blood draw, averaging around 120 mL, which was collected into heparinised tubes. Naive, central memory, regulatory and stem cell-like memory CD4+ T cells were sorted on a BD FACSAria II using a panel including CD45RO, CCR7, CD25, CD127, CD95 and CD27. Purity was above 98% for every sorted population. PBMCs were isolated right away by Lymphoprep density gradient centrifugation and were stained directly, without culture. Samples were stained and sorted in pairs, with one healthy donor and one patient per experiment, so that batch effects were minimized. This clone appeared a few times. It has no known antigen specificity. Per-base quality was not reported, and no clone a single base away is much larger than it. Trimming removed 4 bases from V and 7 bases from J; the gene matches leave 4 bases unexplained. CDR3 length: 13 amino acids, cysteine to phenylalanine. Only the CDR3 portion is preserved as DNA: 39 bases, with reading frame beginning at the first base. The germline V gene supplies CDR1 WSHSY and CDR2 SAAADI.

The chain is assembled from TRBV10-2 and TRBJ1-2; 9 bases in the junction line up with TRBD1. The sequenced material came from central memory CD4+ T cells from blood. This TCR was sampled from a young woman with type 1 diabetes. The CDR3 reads CASSGTGASGYTF. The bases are TGCGCCAGCAGTGGGACAGGGGCTTCTGGCTACACCTTC.